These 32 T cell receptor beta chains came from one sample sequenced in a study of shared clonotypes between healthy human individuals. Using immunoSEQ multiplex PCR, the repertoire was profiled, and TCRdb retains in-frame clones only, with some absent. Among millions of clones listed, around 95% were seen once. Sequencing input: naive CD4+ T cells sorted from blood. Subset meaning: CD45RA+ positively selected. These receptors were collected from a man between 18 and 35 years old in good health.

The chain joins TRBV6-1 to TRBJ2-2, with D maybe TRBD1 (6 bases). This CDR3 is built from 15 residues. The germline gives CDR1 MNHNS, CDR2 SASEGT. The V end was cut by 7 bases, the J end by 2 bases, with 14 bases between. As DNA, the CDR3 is TGTGCCAGCAAACGACAGGACCCTAACACCGGGGAGCTGTTTTTT. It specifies CASKRQDPNTGELFF.

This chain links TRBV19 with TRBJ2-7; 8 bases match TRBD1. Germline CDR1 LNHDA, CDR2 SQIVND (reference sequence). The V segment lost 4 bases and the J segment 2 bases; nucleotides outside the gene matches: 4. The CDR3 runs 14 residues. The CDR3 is CASSSRDRTYEQYF. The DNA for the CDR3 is TGTGCCAGTAGTAGCCGGGACAGGACCTACGAGCAGTACTTC. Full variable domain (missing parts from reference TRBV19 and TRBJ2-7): DGGITQSPKYLFRKEGQNVTLSCEQNLNHDAMYWYRQDPGQGLRLIYYSQIVNDFQKGDIAEGYSVSREKKESFPLTVTSAQKNPTAFYLCASSSRDRTYEQYFGPGTRLTVT.

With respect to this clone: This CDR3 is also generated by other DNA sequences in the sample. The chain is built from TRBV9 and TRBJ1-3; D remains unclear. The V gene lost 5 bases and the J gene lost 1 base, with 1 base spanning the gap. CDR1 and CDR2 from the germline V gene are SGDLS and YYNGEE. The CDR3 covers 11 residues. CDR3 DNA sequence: TGTGCCAGCAGGTCTGGAAACACCATATATTTT. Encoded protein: CASRSGNTIYF. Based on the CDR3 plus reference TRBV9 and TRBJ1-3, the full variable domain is DSGVTQTPKHLITATGQRVTLRCSPRSGDLSVYWYQQSLDQGLQFLIQYYNGEERAKGNILERFSAQQFPDLHSELNLSSLELGDSALYFCASRSGNTIYFGEGSWLTVV.

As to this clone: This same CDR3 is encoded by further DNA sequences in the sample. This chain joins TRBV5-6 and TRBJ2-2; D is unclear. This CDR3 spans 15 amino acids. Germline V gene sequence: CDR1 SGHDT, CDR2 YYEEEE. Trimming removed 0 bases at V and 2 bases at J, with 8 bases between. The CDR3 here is CASSLGQLNTGELFF. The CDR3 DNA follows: TGTGCCAGCAGCTTGGGGCAGCTAAACACCGGGGAGCTGTTTTTT.

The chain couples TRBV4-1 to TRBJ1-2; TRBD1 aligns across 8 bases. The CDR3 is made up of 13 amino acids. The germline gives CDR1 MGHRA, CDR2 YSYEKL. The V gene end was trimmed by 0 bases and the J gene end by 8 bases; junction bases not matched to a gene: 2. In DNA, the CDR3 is TGCGCCAGCAGCCAAGACGACAGGGGCGGCTACACCTTC. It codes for CASSQDDRGGYTF.

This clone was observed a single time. The CDR3 DNA reads TGTGCCAGCCGGACTATTAGTCAAGAAAAACTGTTTTTT. This encodes CASRTISQEKLFF. The chain has TRBV6-1 and TRBJ1-4; D not resolved. V was cut by 8 bases and J by 8 bases, with 15 bases left in between. In germline, CDR1 is MNHNS, CDR2 SASEGT. The CDR3 extends over 13 amino acids.

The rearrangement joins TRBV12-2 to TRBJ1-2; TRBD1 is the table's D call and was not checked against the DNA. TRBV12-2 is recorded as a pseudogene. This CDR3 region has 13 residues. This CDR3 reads CASRLARDYGYTF. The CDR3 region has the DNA TGTGCAAGTCGCTTAGCCAGGGACTATGGCTACACCTTC.

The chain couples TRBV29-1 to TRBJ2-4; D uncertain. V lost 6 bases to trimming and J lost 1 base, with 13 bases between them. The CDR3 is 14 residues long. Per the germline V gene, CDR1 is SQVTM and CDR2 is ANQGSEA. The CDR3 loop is CSVTGETAKNIQYF. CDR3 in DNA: TGCAGCGTCACCGGAGAGACCGCCAAAAACATTCAGTACTTC. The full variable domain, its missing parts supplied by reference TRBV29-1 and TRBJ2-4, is SAVISQKPSRDICQRGTSLTIQCQVDSQVTMMFWYRQQPGQSLTLIATANQGSEATYESGFVIDKFPISRPNLTFSTLTVSNMSPEDSSIYLCSVTGETAKNIQYFGAGTRLSVL.

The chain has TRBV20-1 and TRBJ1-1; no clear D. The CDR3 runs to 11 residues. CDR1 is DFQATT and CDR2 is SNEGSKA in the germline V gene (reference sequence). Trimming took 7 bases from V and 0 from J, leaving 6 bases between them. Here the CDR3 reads CSGQVNTEAFF. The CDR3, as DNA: TGCAGTGGTCAGGTGAACACTGAAGCTTTCTTT.

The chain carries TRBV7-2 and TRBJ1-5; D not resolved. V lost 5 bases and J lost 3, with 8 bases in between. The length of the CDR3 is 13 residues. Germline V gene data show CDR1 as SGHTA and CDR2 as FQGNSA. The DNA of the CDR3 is TGTGCCAGCAGCCCAGACCCCAATCAGCCCCAGCATTTT. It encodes CASSPDPNQPQHF.

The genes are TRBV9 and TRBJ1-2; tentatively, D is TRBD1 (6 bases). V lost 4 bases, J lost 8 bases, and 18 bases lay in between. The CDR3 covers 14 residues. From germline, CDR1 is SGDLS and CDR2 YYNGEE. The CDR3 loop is CASSNRDMTAGYTF. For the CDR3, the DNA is TGTGCCAGCAGCAATCGGGACATGACGGCCGGCTACACCTTC.

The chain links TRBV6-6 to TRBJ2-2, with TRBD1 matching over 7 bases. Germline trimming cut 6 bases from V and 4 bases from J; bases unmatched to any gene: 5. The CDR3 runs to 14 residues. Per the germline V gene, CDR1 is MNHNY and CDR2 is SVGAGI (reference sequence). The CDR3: CASSPGQSTGELFF. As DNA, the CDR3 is TGTGCCAGCAGCCCGGGACAGTCCACCGGGGAGCTGTTTTTT.

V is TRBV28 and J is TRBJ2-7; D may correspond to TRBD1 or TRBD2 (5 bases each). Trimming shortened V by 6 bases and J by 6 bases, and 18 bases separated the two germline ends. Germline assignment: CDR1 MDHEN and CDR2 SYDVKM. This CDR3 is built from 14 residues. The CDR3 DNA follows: TGTGCCAGCAGATTTCATCCCGGGACCCCCGAGCAGTACTTC. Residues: CASRFHPGTPEQYF.

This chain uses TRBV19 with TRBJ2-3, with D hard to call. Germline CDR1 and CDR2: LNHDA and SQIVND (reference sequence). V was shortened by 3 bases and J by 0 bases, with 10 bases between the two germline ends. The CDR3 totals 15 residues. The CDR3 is CASSIAAESTDTQYF. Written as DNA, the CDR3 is TGTGCCAGTAGTATCGCGGCAGAGAGCACAGATACGCAGTATTTT.

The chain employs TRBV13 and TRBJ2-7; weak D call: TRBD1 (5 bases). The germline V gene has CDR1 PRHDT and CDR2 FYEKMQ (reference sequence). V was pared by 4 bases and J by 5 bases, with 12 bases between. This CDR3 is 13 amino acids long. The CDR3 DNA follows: TGTGCCAGCAGCTGGCAGGGTCTTAACGAGCAGTACTTC. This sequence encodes CASSWQGLNEQYF.

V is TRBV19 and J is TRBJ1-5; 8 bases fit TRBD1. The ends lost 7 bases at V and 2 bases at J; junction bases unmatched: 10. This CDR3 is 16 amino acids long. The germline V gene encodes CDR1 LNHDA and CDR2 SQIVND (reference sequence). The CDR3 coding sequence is TGTGCCAGTAACACCCACGGACAGGGTGGCAATCAGCCCCAGCATTTT. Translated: CASNTHGQGGNQPQHF. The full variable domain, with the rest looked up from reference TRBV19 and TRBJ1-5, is DGGITQSPKYLFRKEGQNVTLSCEQNLNHDAMYWYRQDPGQGLRLIYYSQIVNDFQKGDIAEGYSVSREKKESFPLTVTSAQKNPTAFYLCASNTHGQGGNQPQHFGDGTRLSIL.

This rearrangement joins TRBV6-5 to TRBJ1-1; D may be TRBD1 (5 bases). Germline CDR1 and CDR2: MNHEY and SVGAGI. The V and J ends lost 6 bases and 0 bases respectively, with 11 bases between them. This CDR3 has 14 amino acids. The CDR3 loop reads CASRPGHLNTEAFF. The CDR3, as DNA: TGTGCCAGCAGACCTGGACACCTGAACACTGAAGCTTTCTTT.

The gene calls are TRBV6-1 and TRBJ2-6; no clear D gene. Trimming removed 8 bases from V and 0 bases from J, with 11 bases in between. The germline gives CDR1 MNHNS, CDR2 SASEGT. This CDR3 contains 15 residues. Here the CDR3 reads CASHWVPSGANVLTF. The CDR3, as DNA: TGTGCCAGCCATTGGGTACCCTCTGGGGCCAACGTCCTGACTTTC.

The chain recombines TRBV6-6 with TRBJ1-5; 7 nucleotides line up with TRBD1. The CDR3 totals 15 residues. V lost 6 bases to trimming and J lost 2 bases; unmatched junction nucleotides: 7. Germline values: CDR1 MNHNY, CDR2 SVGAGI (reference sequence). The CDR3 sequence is CASRPGGNGNQPQHF. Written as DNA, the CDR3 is TGTGCCAGCAGGCCAGGGGGGAATGGCAATCAGCCCCAGCATTTT.

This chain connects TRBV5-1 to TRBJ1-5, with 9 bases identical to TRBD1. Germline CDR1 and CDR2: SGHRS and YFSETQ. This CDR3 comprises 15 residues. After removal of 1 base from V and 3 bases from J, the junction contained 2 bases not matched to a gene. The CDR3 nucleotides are TGCGCCAGCAGCTTGAGGACAGGGGACAATCAGCCCCAGCATTTT. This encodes CASSLRTGDNQPQHF.

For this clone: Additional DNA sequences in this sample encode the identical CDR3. This chain's CDR3 is CASSLGGGKSSYEQYF. The CDR3, as DNA: TGCGCCAGCAGCTTGGGGGGAGGGAAAAGCTCCTACGAGCAGTACTTC. The chain combines TRBV5-1 with TRBJ2-7; 7 bases fit TRBD2. Germline trimming cut 0 bases from V and 0 bases from J; bases unmatched to any gene: 6. In germline, CDR1 is SGHRS, CDR2 YFSETQ. There are 16 residues in the CDR3.

The CDR3 region has the DNA TGTGCCATCAGTAAGGGGGCGTCCACTGAAGCTTTCTTT. It specifies CAISKGASTEAFF. This chain connects TRBV10-3 to TRBJ1-1; 7 bases agree with TRBD1. CDR3 size: 13 residues. The junction had 4 bases not matched to a gene; V was cut back by 5 bases and J by 4 bases. CDR1 is ENHRY, CDR2 SYGVKD, per germline.

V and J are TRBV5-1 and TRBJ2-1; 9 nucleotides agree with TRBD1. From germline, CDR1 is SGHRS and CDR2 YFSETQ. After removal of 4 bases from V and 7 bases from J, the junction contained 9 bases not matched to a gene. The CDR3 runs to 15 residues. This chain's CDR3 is CASSPRDRARNEQFF. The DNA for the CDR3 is TGCGCCAGCAGCCCCCGGGACAGGGCTCGGAATGAGCAGTTCTTC.

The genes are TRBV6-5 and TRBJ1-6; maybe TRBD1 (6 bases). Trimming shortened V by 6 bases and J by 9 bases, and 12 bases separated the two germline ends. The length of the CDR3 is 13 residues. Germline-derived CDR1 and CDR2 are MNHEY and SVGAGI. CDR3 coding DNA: TGTGCCAGCAGATTAACAGGGTTTTCACCCCTCCACTTT. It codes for CASRLTGFSPLHF.

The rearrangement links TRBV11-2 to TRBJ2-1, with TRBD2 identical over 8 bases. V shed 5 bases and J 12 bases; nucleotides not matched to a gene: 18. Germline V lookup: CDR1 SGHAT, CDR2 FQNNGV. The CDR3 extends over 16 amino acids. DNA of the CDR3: TGTGCCAGCAGCCCCCGGGAAGCGGGAGTCGGTATGGTGCAGTTCTTC. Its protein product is CASSPREAGVGMVQFF.

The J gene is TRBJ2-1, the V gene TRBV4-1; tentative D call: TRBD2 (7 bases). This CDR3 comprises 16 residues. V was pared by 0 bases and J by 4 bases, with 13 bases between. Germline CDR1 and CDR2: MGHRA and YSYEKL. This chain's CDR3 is CASSQDSRGGYNEQFF. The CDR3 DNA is TGCGCCAGCAGCCAAGATTCGAGGGGGGGGTACAATGAGCAGTTCTTC.

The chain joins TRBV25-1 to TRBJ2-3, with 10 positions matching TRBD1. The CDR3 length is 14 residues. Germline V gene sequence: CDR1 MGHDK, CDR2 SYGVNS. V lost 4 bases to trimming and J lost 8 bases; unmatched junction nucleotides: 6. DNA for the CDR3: TGTGCCAGCAGTGGAGGGACAGGGGTTGGTACGCAGTATTTT. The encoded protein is CASSGGTGVGTQYF.

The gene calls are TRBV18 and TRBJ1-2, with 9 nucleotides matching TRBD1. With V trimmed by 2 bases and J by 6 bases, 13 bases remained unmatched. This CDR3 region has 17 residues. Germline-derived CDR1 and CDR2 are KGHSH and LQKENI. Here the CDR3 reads CASSPTYEQTGGHGYTF. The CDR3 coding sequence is TGTGCCAGCTCACCAACTTACGAGCAGACAGGGGGTCATGGCTACACCTTC.

The CDR3 DNA is TGTGCCAGCAGTTACTCGTCCCTGGGCTCTGGAAACACCATATATTTT. Amino acids: CASSYSSLGSGNTIYF. This chain uses TRBV6-5 with TRBJ1-3; D is undetermined. From germline, CDR1 is MNHEY and CDR2 SVGAGI. V was shortened by 0 bases and J by 0 bases, with 9 bases between the two germline ends. The CDR3 has 16 residues.

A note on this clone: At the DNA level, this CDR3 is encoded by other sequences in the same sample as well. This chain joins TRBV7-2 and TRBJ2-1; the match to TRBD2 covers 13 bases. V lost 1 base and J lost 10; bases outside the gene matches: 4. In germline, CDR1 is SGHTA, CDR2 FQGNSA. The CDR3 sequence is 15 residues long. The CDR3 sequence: CASSLELAGGGEQFF. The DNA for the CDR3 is TGTGCCAGCAGCTTAGAACTAGCGGGAGGGGGCGAGCAGTTCTTC.

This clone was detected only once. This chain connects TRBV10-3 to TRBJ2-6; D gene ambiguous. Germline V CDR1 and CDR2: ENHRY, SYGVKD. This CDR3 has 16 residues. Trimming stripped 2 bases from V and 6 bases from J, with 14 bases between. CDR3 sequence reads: CAISEALRLMANVLTF. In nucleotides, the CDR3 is TGTGCCATCAGTGAGGCCTTACGGCTCATGGCCAACGTCCTGACTTTC.

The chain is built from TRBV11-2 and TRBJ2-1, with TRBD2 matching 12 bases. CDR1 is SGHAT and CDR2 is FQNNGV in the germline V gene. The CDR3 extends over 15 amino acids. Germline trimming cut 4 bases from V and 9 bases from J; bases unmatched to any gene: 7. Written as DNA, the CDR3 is TGTGCCAGCAGCTCCAAGACTAGCGGGAGTGCTGAGCAGTTCTTC. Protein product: CASSSKTSGSAEQFF.